These 8 T cell receptor beta chains originate from one sample sequenced in a study of blood T cell repertoires in COVID-19. Measured with immunoSEQ multiplex PCR; TCRdb has only the in-frame clones, and not every one. Among 40,000 or so clones listed, approximately 85% were seen once. Sample: peripheral blood. Receptors originate from a woman aged 70 to 79 in a cohort sampled during active COVID-19.

The chain uses TRBV11-2 and TRBJ2-4; D perhaps matches TRBD1 (5 bases). Between the trimmed V and J ends, which lost 6 bases and 1 base, there was a span of 22 bases. The germline gives CDR1 SGHAT, CDR2 FQNNGV. This CDR3 has 18 amino acids. The CDR3 loop reads CASSSPQYRPGAKNIQYF. CDR3 DNA: TGTGCCAGCAGTTCACCCCAGTACAGGCCAGGGGCCAAAAACATTCAGTACTTC.

The chain links TRBV15 to TRBJ2-1; D is unresolved. Germline loops: CDR1 LNHNV, CDR2 YYDKDF (reference sequence). The CDR3 is 16 amino acids. V lost 0 bases to trimming and J lost 1 base, with 10 bases between them. The CDR3 nucleotides are TGTGCCACCAGCAGAGATCCTCGCTATTCCTACAATGAGCAGTTCTTC. As protein: CATSRDPRYSYNEQFF.

The chain is built from TRBV5-1 and TRBJ2-1; D possibly corresponds to TRBD1 (7 bases). Germline lookup yields CDR1 SGHRS and CDR2 YFSETQ. CDR3 length equals 15 residues. V dropped 4 bases and J dropped 4 bases, with 15 bases sitting between them. Here the CDR3 DNA reads TGCGCCAGCAGCCCCCTGCAGGGGGGATACAATGAGCAGTTCTTC. Its translation is CASSPLQGGYNEQFF.

A single count supports this clone. The chain combines TRBV3-1 (or the pseudogene TRBV3-2) with TRBJ1-2; possible D gene TRBD1, 6 bases. The CDR3 spans 15 residues. Germline values: CDR1 LGHDT, CDR2 YNNKEL (reference sequence). Trimming pared 4 bases from V and 2 bases from J, leaving 14 bases between. The CDR3 here is CASSLVGTTNYGYTF. The CDR3 bases are TGTGCCAGCAGCCTAGTAGGGACAACGAACTATGGCTACACCTTC.

The CDR3 DNA reads as TGTGCCACCAGCAGACCCGGACAGGGGGCTTCGGCTGGGGCCAACGTCCTGACTTTC. This encodes CATSRPGQGASAGANVLTF. V gene TRBV15 combines with J gene TRBJ2-6, with 11 bases lining up with TRBD1. From germline, CDR1 is LNHNV and CDR2 YYDKDF (reference sequence). The trim removed 2 bases at V and 2 bases at J, leaving 8 bases unmatched. This CDR3 is built from 19 residues.

The J gene is TRBJ2-3, the V gene TRBV7-3; D not resolved. CDR3 length: 15 amino acids. The ends were cut back, 2 bases at V and 1 base at J, with 10 bases in the middle. Germline V lookup: CDR1 SGHTA, CDR2 FQGTGA. Here the CDR3 reads CASSLGRSGTDTQYF. CDR3 bases: TGTGCCAGCAGCTTAGGGCGTTCAGGCACAGATACGCAGTATTTT.

The chain combines TRBV18 with TRBJ1-1; the D is unclear. The V gene's germline CDR1 is KGHSH and CDR2 LQKENI. This CDR3 contains 16 residues. V was cut by 3 bases and J by 0 bases, with 14 bases left in between. The CDR3 is CASSPRAFTLNTEAFF. CDR3 coding DNA: TGTGCCAGCTCACCGAGGGCCTTTACCCTGAACACTGAAGCTTTCTTT.

The V gene is TRBV7-8, the J gene TRBJ1-6; 10 bases are a match to TRBD1. CDR1 SGHVS and CDR2 FQNEAQ come from the germline V gene. The CDR3 loop spans 17 amino acids. V shed 0 bases and J 10 bases; nucleotides not matched to a gene: 9. CDR3 nucleotide sequence: TGTGCCAGCAGCTTAGCGGGACAGGGGACCGGTGGGTCACCCCTCCACTTT. This gives the protein CASSLAGQGTGGSPLHF.